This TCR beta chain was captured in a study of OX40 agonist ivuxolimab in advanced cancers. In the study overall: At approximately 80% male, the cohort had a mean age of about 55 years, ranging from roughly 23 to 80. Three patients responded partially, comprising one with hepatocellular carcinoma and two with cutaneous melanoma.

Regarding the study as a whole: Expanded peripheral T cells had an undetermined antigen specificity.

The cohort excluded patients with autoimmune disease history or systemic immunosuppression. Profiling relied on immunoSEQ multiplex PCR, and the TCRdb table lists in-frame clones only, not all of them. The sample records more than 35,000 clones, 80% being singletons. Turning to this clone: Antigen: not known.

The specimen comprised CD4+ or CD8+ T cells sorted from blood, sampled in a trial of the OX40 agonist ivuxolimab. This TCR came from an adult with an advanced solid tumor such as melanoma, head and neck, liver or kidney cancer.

Here the CDR3 DNA reads TGTGCCAGCAGTTACCGATCGCGGGGGTACTCTGGAAACACCATATATTTT. The encoded protein is CASSYRSRGYSGNTIYF. The genes are TRBV6-7 and TRBJ1-3; a weak D match, TRBD1 (5 bases). TRBV6-7 is an open reading frame whose function is uncertain. The CDR3 consists of 17 residues. V lost 2 bases and J lost 0, with 14 bases in between.